The sequence of this TCR beta chain was determined in a study of breast tumors, draining lymph nodes, adjacent tissues. V lost 4 bases to trimming and J lost 1 base, with 16 bases between them. The CDR3 has 16 residues. In germline, CDR1 is SGHDT, CDR2 YYEEEE. This clonotype was detected a few times. Antigen: not known. TCRdb re-derived calls from the multiplex PCR reads in MiXCR, one entry per CDR3 protein. The table has about 230,000 distinct CDR3 sequences, about 34% seen once. Axillary draining lymph nodes of breast cancer patients supplied the node samples. Study-level results: Tumor TCR diversity was below lymph nodes but above nontumor tissue. The data were judged consistent with most tumor T cells coming from lymph node and expanding in tumor.

The receptor's source is a female donor with breast cancer. Some clones in this sample may be carry-over from other donors' samples. The gene calls are TRBV5-6 and TRBJ2-3; D is possibly TRBD1 (6 bases). The sequenced sample consisted of axillary lymph node tissue. CDR3 residues: CASSLLQGIGTDTQYF. CDR3 DNA sequence: TGTGCCAGCAGCCTTCTCCAGGGGATCGGCACAGATACGCAGTATTTT.